This passage covers 3 T cell receptor beta chains from one sample sequenced in a study of beta chain features in type 1 diabetes. Reverse transcription of all isolated RNA meant that expressed TCRB transcripts were sequenced. Some clones are missing from TCRdb's copy, which holds only in-frame ones; the method was immunoSEQ multiplex PCR. Of 500,000 to 700,000 clones listed, 15% are singletons. Material for sequencing was naive CD4+ T cells from blood. These receptors were taken from a man younger than 30 in good health.

This rearrangement joins TRBV4-2 to TRBJ2-1; a weak D match, TRBD2 (7 bases). The CDR3 is made up of 15 amino acids. V gave up 1 base and J gave up 10 bases, with 17 bases separating them. Germline V lookup: CDR1 LGHNA, CDR2 YNFKEQ. The CDR3 DNA sequence: TGTGCCAGCAGCCAAGTCTCACAGGGAGGGTACGAGCAGTTCTTC. Translation gives CASSQVSQGGYEQFF.

V gene TRBV30 combines with J gene TRBJ2-7; a possible D gene is TRBD1 (6 bases). The length of the CDR3 is 14 residues. Germline V gives CDR1 GTSNPN, CDR2 SVGIG (reference sequence). V lost 4 bases to trimming and J lost 6 bases, with 19 bases between them. CDR3 DNA: TGTGCCTGGACCCAAGGTAACCTAGGGGGCGAGCAGTACTTC. Its protein is CAWTQGNLGGEQYF.

The CDR3 DNA reads as TGTGCCAGCAGTTACGGGAAGGGGGCGCGGGGAAACACCATATATTTT. Encoded protein: CASSYGKGARGNTIYF. The gene calls are TRBV6-5 and TRBJ1-3, with 7 bases identical to TRBD1. With 2 bases clipped from V and 4 bases from J, the junction kept 8 bases outside the gene matches. The CDR3 is 16 residues long. The V gene's germline CDR1 is MNHEY and CDR2 SVGAGI.